These 23 T cell receptor beta chains were sequenced from one sample in a study of blood T cells in healthy people across ages. Primers used in a second PCR of about 7 to 12 cycles were a sample-barcoded 5' primer and a J-beta primer mix. TCRdb called the 5' RACE reads again in MiXCR, with one record for every CDR3 protein. Found here are hundreds of thousands of distinct CDR3 sequences, roughly 48% of them singletons; the top ten hold around 15%. Sequenced material: blood. These receptors all come from a man aged 25-40 years in good health.

Many counts were recorded for this clonotype. V gene TRBV4-1 combines with J gene TRBJ1-1; D is unclear. Trimming shortened V by 2 bases and J by 11 bases, and 15 bases separated the two germline ends. In germline, CDR1 is MGHRA, CDR2 YSYEKL. CDR3 length: 13 residues. CDR3 nucleotide sequence: TGCGCCAGCAGCCAAATAACTGGAGAGCGGGCTTTCTTT. Its protein is CASSQITGERAFF.

The chain carries TRBV20-1 and TRBJ2-7; the D gene is possibly TRBD2 (5 bases). Germline loops: CDR1 DFQATT, CDR2 SNEGSKA (reference sequence). The CDR3 contains 14 residues. Trimming removed 3 bases from V and 0 bases from J, with 12 bases in between. DNA of the CDR3: TGCAGTGCTAGGGAGGATTTGAGCTCCTACGAGCAGTACTTC. Its translation is CSAREDLSSYEQYF.

This clonotype was found a few times. J is TRBJ2-5 and V is TRBV7-6, with 10 bases lining up with TRBD2. The germline gives CDR1 SGHVS, CDR2 FNYEAQ. V was pared by 3 bases and J by 2 bases, with 9 bases of the junction left unmatched. The CDR3 extends over 17 amino acids. The CDR3 nucleotides are TGTGCCAGCAGCTTCCAAGGGACTAGCGCGGTACAAGAGACCCAGTACTTC. It codes for CASSFQGTSAVQETQYF.

V is TRBV7-2 and J is TRBJ1-2; TRBD1 might be the D (5 bases). The CDR3 sequence is 15 residues long. Germline V gives CDR1 SGHTA, CDR2 FQGNSA. With 5 bases removed from V and 1 base from J, the gap between germline ends came to 14 bases. The CDR3 here is CASSQDSSRNYGYTF. The CDR3, as DNA: TGTGCCAGCAGCCAAGACAGTTCTCGTAACTATGGCTACACCTTC. The whole variable domain, filled in from reference TRBV7-2 and TRBJ1-2, reads GAGVSQSPSNKVTEKGKDVELRCDPISGHTALYWYRQSLGQGLEFLIYFQGNSAPDKSGLPSDRFSAERTGGSVSTLTIQRTQQEDSAVYLCASSQDSSRNYGYTFGSGTRLTVV.

This clonotype was found a few times. This chain connects TRBV7-9 to TRBJ1-5; tentatively, D is TRBD1 (5 bases). From germline, CDR1 is SEHNR and CDR2 FQNEAQ (reference sequence). The CDR3 extends over 15 amino acids. V lost 5 bases to trimming and J lost 6 bases, with 17 bases between them. CDR3 sequence: CASSPAGNPGQPQHF. The DNA for the CDR3 is TGTGCCAGCAGCCCTGCAGGGAACCCGGGTCAGCCCCAGCATTTT. Full variable domain (outside the CDR3, taken from reference TRBV7-9 and TRBJ1-5): DTGVSQNPRHKITKRGQNVTFRCDPISEHNRLYWYRQTLGQGPEFLTYFQNEAQLEKSRLLSDRFSAERPKGSFSTLEIQRTEQGDSAMYLCASSPAGNPGQPQHFGDGTRLSIL.

The CDR3 loop reads CASSQDLTGAPYGYTF. CDR3 DNA: TGTGCCAGCAGCCAAGATTTGACAGGGGCCCCGTATGGCTACACCTTC. This chain uses TRBV3-1 with TRBJ1-2; 8 nucleotides align to TRBD1. Trimming at V came to 0 bases and at J to 5 bases, leaving 8 bases not matched to a gene. The length of the CDR3 is 16 residues. Germline V lookup: CDR1 LGHDT, CDR2 YNNKEL (reference sequence).

This rearrangement joins TRBV6-5 to TRBJ1-6; 7 positions match TRBD1. Germline V gives CDR1 MNHEY, CDR2 SVGAGI. The CDR3 loop spans 16 amino acids. Trimming at V came to 2 bases and at J to 8 bases, leaving 9 bases not matched to a gene. The CDR3 is CASSYVRPGGDSPLHF. Written as DNA, the CDR3 is TGTGCCAGCAGTTACGTACGGCCAGGGGGGGATTCACCCCTCCACTTT.

This clonotype was counted only a few times. The chain joins TRBV29-1 to TRBJ2-1; possible D gene TRBD1, 6 bases. V lost 6 bases to trimming and J lost 10 bases, with 13 bases between them. This CDR3 is built from 11 residues. Germline V gene data show CDR1 as SQVTM and CDR2 as ANQGSEA. The CDR3 reads CSVQQGFEQFF. The CDR3 nucleotides read TGCAGCGTGCAACAGGGATTCGAGCAGTTCTTC.

This chain links TRBV14 with TRBJ2-7, with a possible D match to TRBD2 (6 bases). The CDR3 has 14 amino acids. CDR1 and CDR2 from the germline V gene are SGHDN and FVKESK. Deletions cut 5 bases from V and 0 bases from J, with 11 bases between. Here the CDR3 DNA reads TGTGCCAGCAGCAGGAGGGAATCCTCCTACGAGCAGTACTTC. Its protein is CASSRRESSYEQYF.

The V gene is TRBV6-2 or TRBV6-3, the J gene TRBJ2-7; D is unclear. V lost 5 bases and J 2 bases, leaving 13 bases between the germline ends. This CDR3 region has 14 residues. Germline CDR1 reads MNHEY; CDR2 reads SVGEGT. The CDR3 sequence is CASSLMDLTYEQYF. The CDR3 coding sequence is TGTGCCAGCAGTCTAATGGACCTGACCTACGAGCAGTACTTC.

This clonotype was seen just once. This rearrangement joins TRBV28 to TRBJ2-1, with 8 bases matching TRBD2. Trimming cost V 1 base and J 4 bases; bases outside gene matches: 3. Germline lookup yields CDR1 MDHEN and CDR2 SYDVKM. The CDR3 sequence is 15 residues long. CDR3 protein: CASSLFTSGYNEQFF. The DNA for the CDR3 is TGTGCCAGCAGTTTATTTACTAGCGGTTACAATGAGCAGTTCTTC. Combining the CDR3 with reference TRBV28 and TRBJ2-1 gives the whole variable domain DVKVTQSSRYLVKRTGEKVFLECVQDMDHENMFWYRQDPGLGLRLIYFSYDVKMKEKGDIPEGYSVSREKKERFSLILESASTNQTSMYLCASSLFTSGYNEQFFGPGTRLTVL.

This clonotype was counted a few times. V gene TRBV20-1 combines with J gene TRBJ2-3; a possible D gene is TRBD1 (6 bases). Germline V gives CDR1 DFQATT, CDR2 SNEGSKA (reference sequence). The CDR3 is 12 residues long. V was shortened by 6 bases and J by 5 bases, with 12 bases between the two germline ends. The CDR3 reads CSAGRGGDTQYF. In DNA, the CDR3 is TGCAGTGCGGGGAGAGGGGGAGATACGCAGTATTTT.

This clonotype was seen many times. The rearrangement uses TRBV6-4 and TRBJ2-1, with 10 bases fitting TRBD1. From germline, CDR1 is MRHNA and CDR2 SNTAGT. The CDR3 length is 16 residues. The trim removed 0 bases at V and 6 bases at J, leaving 5 bases unmatched. The CDR3 protein is CASSDSGTGEINEQFF. CDR3 DNA: TGTGCCAGCAGTGACTCGGGGACAGGGGAGATCAATGAGCAGTTCTTC.

The chain carries TRBV20-1 and TRBJ1-2, with 8 bases identical to TRBD1. Trimming removed 0 bases from V and 4 bases from J; junction bases left unmatched: 4. Germline CDR1 is DFQATT and CDR2 is SNEGSKA (reference sequence). The CDR3 is 14 amino acids. CDR3 coding DNA: TGCAGTGCTAGAGAGGACAGGGTGTCCTATGGCTACACCTTC. Translation: CSAREDRVSYGYTF.

This clonotype was seen more than once but under ten times. The V gene is TRBV14, the J gene TRBJ2-5, with a weak D call TRBD1 (5 bases). The DNA end is a closer match to TRBJ2-7, so the J assignment may be wrong. Germline V CDR1 and CDR2: SGHDN, FVKESK. The CDR3 is 13 amino acids. CDR3 sequence reads: CASSQNSGREQYF. The CDR3 nucleotides read TGTGCCAGCAGCCAGAACTCAGGGCGCGAGCAGTACTTC.

The chain employs TRBV25-1 and TRBJ1-5; 10 nucleotides align to TRBD1. V trimming: 5 bases; J trimming: 7 bases; junction bases outside the gene matches: 17. The CDR3 contains 18 residues. Looked up from germline, CDR1 is MGHDK and CDR2 is SYGVNS. CDR3 nucleotide sequence: TGTGCCAGCAGTACTCGGAGTCCCCGGACAGGGGGAAGACAGCCCCAGCATTTT. Amino acid sequence: CASSTRSPRTGGRQPQHF.

The V and J genes are TRBV6-6 and TRBJ1-2, with 7 bases matching TRBD1. V trimming: 6 bases; J trimming: 3 bases; junction bases outside the gene matches: 10. Germline V gene sequence: CDR1 MNHNY, CDR2 SVGAGI (reference sequence). This CDR3 has 15 amino acids. CDR3 in DNA: TGTGCCAGCAGGCGCACGGCAGGGGGGGACTATGGCTACACCTTC. Its protein product is CASRRTAGGDYGYTF.

There are a few counts of this clonotype. The rearrangement joins TRBV14 to TRBJ2-5; D not certain. V was cut by 0 bases and J by 2 bases, with 10 bases left in between. CDR3 length: 15 amino acids. Germline V gene lookup returns CDR1 SGHDN and CDR2 FVKESK. DNA for the CDR3: TGTGCCAGCAGCCAAGATGGCCAGCTGCAAGAGACCCAGTACTTC. Translation gives CASSQDGQLQETQYF.

This clonotype was recorded a few times. The rearrangement links TRBV3-1 to TRBJ1-1; D is ambiguous. The CDR3 has 13 amino acids. V was shortened by 1 base and J by 6 bases, with 9 bases between the two germline ends. Germline CDR1 is LGHDT and CDR2 is YNNKEL (reference sequence). The CDR3 DNA reads as TGTGCCAGCAGCCAAGTTTTGGGGTCTGAAGCTTTCTTT. Translating gives CASSQVLGSEAFF.

This clonotype has more than one count but fewer than ten. The CDR3 nucleotides read TGTGCCAGCAGTTCTTACGACAGGGACTACGAGCAGTACTTC. Protein sequence: CASSSYDRDYEQYF. The chain combines TRBV28 with TRBJ2-7, with 7 bases fitting TRBD1. CDR3 length: 14 amino acids. CDR1 is MDHEN, CDR2 SYDVKM, per germline. With 4 bases clipped from V and 3 bases from J, the junction kept 6 bases outside the gene matches.

The chain couples TRBV28 to TRBJ2-7, with D perhaps matching TRBD1 (6 bases). CDR1 and CDR2 (germline): MDHEN, SYDVKM. V lost 6 bases and J lost 3, with 12 bases in between. The CDR3 covers 13 residues. The CDR3 reads CASRDSINYEQYF. CDR3 DNA: TGTGCCAGCAGGGACAGCATAAACTACGAGCAGTACTTC.

This clonotype has more than one count but fewer than ten. The chain couples TRBV2 to TRBJ2-1, with a weak D call TRBD1 (6 bases). V lost 5 bases to trimming and J lost 8 bases, with 13 bases between them. Germline CDR1 is SNHLY and CDR2 is FYNNEI. The length of the CDR3 is 13 residues. CDR3 sequence reads: CASSLNRVHEQFF. The CDR3 DNA follows: TGTGCCAGCAGTTTAAACAGGGTCCATGAGCAGTTCTTC.

This clonotype was seen at least ten times. For the CDR3, the DNA is TGTGCCAGCAGCTCGTCCCGGTTCCAAGAGACCCAGTACTTC. Its protein is CASSSSRFQETQYF. The V gene is TRBV7-9, the J gene TRBJ2-5; D is unclear. This CDR3 is built from 14 residues. V was clipped by 4 bases and J by 1 base, with 10 bases between them. Germline CDR1 is SEHNR and CDR2 is FQNEAQ (reference sequence).